This passage covers 14 T cell receptor beta chains from one sample sequenced in a study of blood T cells in healthy people across ages. Alongside a J-beta primer mix, a sample-barcoded 5' primer served in a second PCR lasting about 7 to 11 cycles. TCRdb reanalysed the 5' RACE reads using MiXCR and keeps one entry per CDR3 protein. The sample has about 1.8 million distinct CDR3 sequences; about 50% are singletons. The sequencing input was blood. These receptors originate from a woman aged 40 to 50 in good health.

This clonotype was seen only a few times. The chain employs TRBV27 and TRBJ1-1, with D perhaps matching TRBD1 (5 bases). This CDR3 is 13 amino acids long. V lost 5 bases and J 5 bases, leaving 12 bases between the germline ends. Germline assignment: CDR1 MNHEY and CDR2 SMNVEV (reference sequence). The CDR3: CASSGGTETEAFF. CDR3 nucleotide sequence: TGTGCCAGCAGTGGGGGGACGGAGACTGAAGCTTTCTTT.

This clonotype was detected a few times. The genes are TRBV25-1 and TRBJ2-1; 7 positions agree with TRBD2. The CDR3 contains 14 residues. The ends lost 4 bases at V and 7 bases at J; junction bases unmatched: 7. The germline V gene encodes CDR1 MGHDK and CDR2 SYGVNS. The DNA of the CDR3 is TGTGCCAGCAGTGTTGAGCAGGGAGGGAATGAGCAGTTCTTC. It specifies CASSVEQGGNEQFF.

V and J are TRBV20-1 and TRBJ2-5; 13 bases align to TRBD2. Trimming at V came to 3 bases and at J to 0 bases, leaving 10 bases not matched to a gene. This CDR3 has 18 amino acids. Per the germline V gene, CDR1 is DFQATT and CDR2 is SNEGSKA (reference sequence). For the CDR3, the DNA is TGCAGTGCTAGGCACGCCGGGACTAGCGGGAAATACCAAGAGACCCAGTACTTC. Translated: CSARHAGTSGKYQETQYF.

The chain has TRBV5-1 and TRBJ2-3, with 9 positions matching TRBD2. The junction had 5 bases not matched to a gene; V was cut back by 4 bases and J by 2 bases. Germline lookup yields CDR1 SGHRS and CDR2 YFSETQ. CDR3 length: 15 amino acids. The CDR3 DNA sequence: TGCGCCAGCAGCCAGTGGACTAGCGCCACAGATACGCAGTATTTT. It translates to CASSQWTSATDTQYF.

This clonotype was picked up a small number of times. V is TRBV7-8 and J is TRBJ2-7; D gene ambiguous. Trimming pared 5 bases from V and 10 bases from J, leaving 18 bases between. Germline assignment: CDR1 SGHVS and CDR2 FQNEAQ. This CDR3 spans 13 amino acids. In nucleotides, the CDR3 is TGTGCCAGCAGCCCTCGAGATCTTCAGACTCAGTACTTC. Translation: CASSPRDLQTQYF.

This clonotype was observed a handful of times. V is TRBV4-2 and J is TRBJ2-1; D is unclear. CDR3 length: 17 amino acids. V was cut by 0 bases and J by 0 bases, with 12 bases left in between. Germline CDR1 LGHNA, CDR2 YNFKEQ. For the CDR3, the DNA is TGTGCCAGCAGCCAAGAGGAAGAGCAGAGCTCCTACAATGAGCAGTTCTTC. Its protein product is CASSQEEEQSSYNEQFF.

This clonotype was counted only a few times. The J gene is TRBJ2-1, the V gene TRBV21-1; TRBD2 reflects the table's D call only, with no check against the DNA. TRBV21-1 is described as a pseudogene. The CDR3 totals 15 residues. CDR3 bases: TGTGCCAGCAGAGAACTAGCGGGGGGGCTAGATGAGCAGTTCTTC. Its protein is CASRELAGGLDEQFF.

The chain joins TRBV14 to TRBJ2-1; TRBD2 aligns across 12 bases. CDR3 length: 13 residues. CDR1 and CDR2 from the germline V gene are SGHDN and FVKESK. With V trimmed by 6 bases and J by 9 bases, 3 bases remained unmatched. The CDR3 reads CASRTSGGGEQFF. CDR3 nucleotides: TGTGCCAGCAGGACTAGCGGGGGTGGTGAGCAGTTCTTC.

The V call is TRBV27, the J call TRBJ2-7, with unresolved D. The CDR3 is 15 residues long. In germline, CDR1 is MNHEY, CDR2 SMNVEV (reference sequence). V was clipped by 0 bases and J by 3 bases, with 12 bases between them. The CDR3 sequence: CASSLSESDIYEQYF. CDR3 DNA: TGTGCCAGCAGTTTATCGGAATCAGATATCTACGAGCAGTACTTC.

The gene calls are TRBV10-2 and TRBJ2-5, with unresolved D. The germline CDR1 and CDR2 sequences are WSHSY and SAAADI. The V gene lost 6 bases and the J gene lost 1 base, with 12 bases spanning the gap. This CDR3 contains 14 residues. The CDR3 DNA sequence: TGCGCCAGCAGGCCAGACGGATTCCAAGAGACCCAGTACTTC. Its translation: CASRPDGFQETQYF.

This chain joins TRBV20-1 and TRBJ2-3; 13 bases match TRBD2. With V trimmed by 6 bases and J by 0 bases, 6 bases remained unmatched. Germline V gives CDR1 DFQATT, CDR2 SNEGSKA (reference sequence). The CDR3 has 16 residues. The CDR3 protein is CSARQGLAGSTDTQYF. CDR3 DNA sequence: TGCAGTGCCAGGCAGGGACTAGCGGGGAGCACAGATACGCAGTATTTT.

The chain employs TRBV28 and TRBJ2-5; 9 nucleotides line up with TRBD2. CDR3 length equals 14 residues. V lost 6 bases to trimming and J lost 0 bases; unmatched junction nucleotides: 2. Per the germline V gene, CDR1 is MDHEN and CDR2 is SYDVKM. The DNA of the CDR3 is TGTGCCAGCAGGCTAGCGGGGTACCAAGAGACCCAGTACTTC. This encodes CASRLAGYQETQYF.

The chain is built from TRBV10-3 and TRBJ2-6, with 11 bases fitting TRBD1. The V gene end was trimmed by 7 bases and the J gene end by 0 bases; junction bases not matched to a gene: 2. This CDR3 is 16 amino acids long. The germline V gene encodes CDR1 ENHRY and CDR2 SYGVKD. This CDR3 is CAITGTGGSGANVLTF. The CDR3 coding sequence is TGTGCCATCACGGGGACAGGGGGCTCTGGGGCCAACGTCCTGACTTTC.

This chain uses TRBV5-1 with TRBJ2-6; D gene uncertain. V lost 4 bases, J lost 2 bases, and 13 bases lay in between. Germline CDR1 and CDR2: SGHRS and YFSETQ. The CDR3 contains 16 residues. CDR3: CASSPHVLTGANVLTF. The CDR3 DNA sequence: TGCGCCAGCAGCCCCCACGTCCTCACTGGGGCCAACGTCCTGACTTTC.